The rows below give T cell receptor beta chains drawn from one sample of a study of OX40 agonist ivuxolimab in advanced cancers. This table comes from immunoSEQ multiplex PCR, and its TCRdb copy is limited to in-frame clones, with some not included. The table lists roughly 72,000 clones, roughly 80% of them singletons, with 5% in the top ten. The sample was CD4+ or CD8+ T cells sorted from blood, taken in a trial of the OX40 agonist ivuxolimab. The receptors originated from an adult with an advanced solid tumor such as melanoma, head and neck, liver or kidney cancer. CDR3s include the opening cysteine and the closing phenylalanine or tryptophan. The D gene is left open where the match is weak. Clone size is given for some rows only: seen once, a few or many times, or a class if the clone is expanded.

d_gene	v_gene	abundance	j_gene	CDR3aa	CDR3nt
-	TRBV30	-	TRBJ1-1	CAWSIRSQAFF	TGTGCCTGGAGTATACGTTCACAAGCTTTCTTT
-	TRBV2	-	TRBJ2-1	CASSEGRWGQFF	TGTGCCAGCAGTGAAGGGAGGTGGGGGCAGTTCTTC
-	TRBV19	-	TRBJ2-6	CATLASASGANVLTF	TGTGCCACCCTAGCGTCTGCCTCTGGGGCCAACGTCCTGACTTTC
-	TRBV6-4	once	TRBJ2-3	CASSPGPSTDTQYF	TGTGCCAGCAGCCCGGGACCGAGCACAGATACGCAGTATTTT
TRBD1	TRBV18	once	TRBJ1-2	CASSPAGTGEGYTF	TGTGCCAGCTCACCGGCGGGGACAGGGGAAGGCTACACCTTC
-	TRBV4-1	-	TRBJ2-1	CASSLSRYNEQFF	TGCGCCAGCAGCCTGAGTAGGTACAATGAGCAGTTCTTC
TRBD2	TRBV18	-	TRBJ2-1	CASSPPSGGAYNEQFF	TGTGCCAGCTCACCACCTAGCGGGGGGGCCTACAATGAGCAGTTCTTC
TRBD1	TRBV6-5	-	TRBJ2-7	CASSYRTGTYEQYF	TGTGCCAGCAGTTACCGGACAGGGACCTACGAGCAGTACTTC
-	TRBV7-9	-	TRBJ1-1	CASSLRVMNTEAFF	TGTGCCAGCAGCTTAAGGGTCATGAACACTGAAGCTTTCTTT
-	TRBV6-5	-	TRBJ1-6	CASSYGGARSPLHF	TGTGCCAGCAGTTACGGGGGGGCGCGATCACCCCTCCACTTT
-	TRBV29-1	-	TRBJ1-5	CSVRDSNQPQHF	TGCAGCGTCCGCGATAGCAATCAGCCCCAGCATTTT
-	TRBV5-1	-	TRBJ2-4	CASSLESVAKNIQYF	TGCGCCAGCAGCTTGGAGTCAGTAGCCAAAAACATTCAGTACTTC
-	TRBV7-2	-	TRBJ2-7	CASSLSSRDSTYEQYF	TGTGCCAGCAGCTTATCCTCCCGGGACTCCACCTACGAGCAGTACTTC
TRBD1	TRBV19	-	TRBJ1-5	CASSFQGAGNQPQHF	TGTGCCAGTAGTTTCCAGGGGGCGGGCAATCAGCCCCAGCATTTT
-	TRBV6-4	-	TRBJ1-1	CASSREMNTEAFF	TGTGCCAGCAGCAGGGAAATGAACACTGAAGCTTTCTTT
TRBD1	TRBV9	-	TRBJ2-5	CASSAPGQNQETQYF	TGTGCCAGCAGCGCCCCGGGACAGAACCAAGAGACCCAGTACTTC
TRBD2	TRBV5-4	-	TRBJ2-3	CASSLRLAGGTDTQYF	TGTGCCAGCAGCTTGCGTCTAGCGGGAGGAACAGATACGCAGTATTTT
-	TRBV19	-	TRBJ2-1	CASSYREPYNEQFF	TGTGCCAGTAGCTACAGGGAACCCTACAATGAGCAGTTCTTC
TRBD1	TRBV27	-	TRBJ2-2	CASRSGTGTTGELFF	TGTGCCAGCAGATCCGGGACAGGGACCACCGGGGAGCTGTTTTTT
-	TRBV6-6	-	TRBJ2-5	CASGWGVRETQYF	TGTGCCAGCGGATGGGGGGTCCGGGAGACCCAGTACTTC
-	TRBV5-1	-	TRBJ1-1	CASSYDSLNTEAFF	TGCGCCAGCAGTTATGACAGCTTGAACACTGAAGCTTTCTTT
-	TRBV19	-	TRBJ1-2	CASSIGQALYGYTF	TGTGCCAGTAGTATAGGGCAGGCACTATATGGCTACACCTTC
-	TRBV7-2	-	TRBJ2-1	CASSQNSGSNEQFF	TGTGCCAGCAGCCAAAACAGCGGTTCCAATGAGCAGTTCTTC
-	TRBV27	-	TRBJ2-7	CASSRKADEQYF	TGTGCCAGCAGCCGAAAAGCCGACGAGCAGTACTTC
-	TRBV29-1	-	TRBJ2-1	CSVGLPKGQFF	TGCAGCGTCGGGCTCCCTAAGGGGCAGTTCTTC
-	TRBV2	-	TRBJ2-6	CASGSGGANVLTF	TGTGCCAGCGGATCGGGGGGGGCCAACGTCCTGACTTTC
-	TRBV5-4	-	TRBJ2-3	CASSLRAKADTQYF	TGTGCCAGCAGCCTGAGGGCTAAGGCCGATACGCAGTATTTT
TRBD1	TRBV18	-	TRBJ1-5	CASSPPTGGKEPQHF	TGTGCCAGCTCACCCCCCACAGGGGGCAAGGAGCCCCAGCATTTT
-	TRBV6-6	-	TRBJ2-2	CASSTQVRELFF	TGTGCCAGCAGTACACAGGTTCGGGAGCTGTTTTTT
TRBD1	TRBV2	few	TRBJ1-5	CASRDRRNQPQHF	TGTGCCAGCCGGGACAGACGCAATCAGCCCCAGCATTTT
TRBD2	TRBV5-1	-	TRBJ2-7	CASSPQAGVGEQYF	TGCGCCAGCAGCCCTCAAGCGGGAGTCGGCGAGCAGTACTTC
TRBD2	TRBV14	-	TRBJ2-1	CASSTGTSGFGYNEQFF	TGTGCCAGCAGCACTGGGACTAGCGGGTTCGGCTACAATGAGCAGTTCTTC
-	TRBV5-1	few	TRBJ2-6	CASSVGDIPSGANVLTF	TGCGCCAGCAGCGTTGGGGACATTCCCTCTGGGGCCAACGTCCTGACTTTC
-	TRBV5-5	-	TRBJ1-1	CASSVAAEAFF	TGTGCCAGCAGCGTGGCGGCAGAAGCTTTCTTT
-	TRBV30	-	TRBJ2-1	CAWSVGRESNEQFF	TGTGCCTGGAGTGTAGGACGGGAGTCTAATGAGCAGTTCTTC
-	TRBV13	-	TRBJ1-3	CASSFTDRGNTIYF	TGTGCCAGCAGCTTTACAGACAGGGGAAACACCATATATTTT
TRBD1	TRBV5-7	-	TRBJ1-6	CASSRPGQGRESHNSPLHF	TGTGCCAGCAGCCGACCGGGACAGGGAAGAGAAAGTCATAATTCACCCCTCCACTTT
TRBD2	TRBV5-4	once	TRBJ2-7	CASSLGLAVSSYEQYF	TGTGCCAGCAGCTTGGGACTAGCGGTTAGCTCCTACGAGCAGTACTTC
-	TRBV6-6	-	TRBJ1-4	CASSRRLGEEKLFF	TGTGCCAGCAGCCGCCGTCTGGGGGAGGAAAAACTGTTTTTT
-	TRBV7-3	-	TRBJ1-6	CASSLQEVGSPLHF	TGCGCCAGCAGCTTACAGGAGGTTGGTTCACCCCTCCACTTT
TRBD1	TRBV10-3	-	TRBJ2-7	CAISESGAGGISYEQYF	TGTGCCATCAGTGAGTCAGGTGCAGGGGGAATATCCTACGAGCAGTACTTC
-	TRBV19	-	TRBJ1-5	CASSMGPYQPQHF	TGTGCCAGTAGTATGGGGCCTTATCAGCCCCAGCATTTT
-	TRBV5-1	-	TRBJ2-5	CASRFNPTGEETQYF	TGCGCCAGCAGATTTAACCCCACGGGGGAGGAGACCCAGTACTTC
-	TRBV11-2	-	TRBJ2-5	CASSLGAWGDQETQYF	TGTGCCAGCAGCTTAGGGGCATGGGGGGACCAAGAGACCCAGTACTTC
-	TRBV5-4	-	TRBJ1-4	CASREGGTTNEKLFF	TGTGCCAGCAGAGAAGGGGGGACGACTAATGAAAAACTGTTTTTT
-	TRBV4-1	-	TRBJ1-1	CASTREGGGNTEAFF	TGCGCCAGCACCCGCGAGGGAGGGGGGAACACTGAAGCTTTCTTT
-	TRBV4-2	-	TRBJ2-3	CASSLTVYTQYF	TGTGCCAGCAGCTTGACGGTCTATACGCAGTATTTT
TRBD1	TRBV7-3	once	TRBJ2-1	CASSLGGTGGYEQFF	TGTGCCAGCAGCTTAGGCGGGACAGGGGGCTATGAGCAGTTCTTC
-	TRBV7-9	many	TRBJ2-7	CASSSPDSLSYEQYF	TGTGCCAGCAGCAGCCCCGATTCGCTTTCCTACGAGCAGTACTTC
TRBD2	TRBV2	-	TRBJ2-3	CASMAGGSTDTQYF	TGTGCCAGTATGGCGGGGGGAAGCACAGATACGCAGTATTTT
TRBD2	TRBV11-2	-	TRBJ2-1	CASSLQRGYYNEQFF	TGTGCCAGCAGCCTGCAGCGGGGTTATTACAATGAGCAGTTCTTC
TRBD1	TRBV11-3	-	TRBJ1-2	CASSSQVGGGNADYGYTF	TGTGCCAGCAGTTCCCAGGTTGGAGGGGGCAACGCGGACTATGGCTACACCTTC
-	TRBV5-1	-	TRBJ2-7	CASSLGQTYSYEQYF	TGCGCCAGCAGCTTGGGGCAGACCTACTCCTACGAGCAGTACTTC
-	TRBV29-1	once	TRBJ2-3	CSVKKMSRGSTDTQYF	TGCAGCGTTAAAAAAATGTCGCGGGGCAGCACAGATACGCAGTATTTT
-	TRBV9	once	TRBJ2-5	CASSVVGGAGETQYF	TGTGCCAGCAGCGTAGTGGGCGGGGCGGGAGAGACCCAGTACTTC